These 20 T cell receptor beta chains share one sample of origin, sequenced in a study of a mutant IDH1 vaccine in newly diagnosed glioma. No cognate antigen is known for these TCRs. Time point noted: week 11, during vaccination. Every vaccination contained 300 ug of the mutant IDH1 20-mer peptide and was paired with topical imiquimod. Generated by immunoSEQ multiplex PCR, the TCRdb table keeps only in-frame clones and is missing some. The profile covers about 52,000 clones, with more than 85% appearing a single time and over 2% taken by the ten largest. The sample was PBMCs, taken from a glioma patient whose treatment included an IDH1 peptide vaccine. Receptors were obtained from a man over 45 with glioma.

The chain employs TRBV11-3 and TRBJ2-3, with TRBD2 matching over 7 bases. After removal of 4 bases from V and 5 bases from J, the junction contained 15 bases not matched to a gene. The CDR3 length is 17 residues. The germline gives CDR1 SGHNT, CDR2 YENEEA. The CDR3 DNA follows: TGTGCCAGCAGCTCCGGACTAGGCCGGCGGGAGAGAGATACGCAGTATTTT. Translation gives CASSSGLGRRERDTQYF. The variable domain in full, completed from reference TRBV11-3 and TRBJ2-3, reads EAGVVQSPRYKIIEKKQPVAFWCNPISGHNTLYWYLQNLGQGPELLIRYENEEAVDDSQLPKDRFSAERLKGVDSTLKIQPAELGDSAVYLCASSSGLGRRERDTQYFGPGTRLTVL.

This chain connects TRBV11-2 to TRBJ1-1; 9 positions match TRBD1. Germline CDR1 SGHAT, CDR2 FQNNGV. The CDR3 is made up of 15 amino acids. V lost 1 base, J lost 7 bases, and 7 bases stayed unmatched. In nucleotides, the CDR3 is TGTGCCAGCAGCTTAGCCGGGACAGGGATAGATGAAGCTTTCTTT. This sequence encodes CASSLAGTGIDEAFF.

The chain combines TRBV2 with TRBJ1-1; 9 bases line up with TRBD1. In germline, CDR1 is SNHLY, CDR2 FYNNEI. After removal of 7 bases from V and 5 bases from J, the junction contained 11 bases not matched to a gene. The CDR3 totals 15 residues. The CDR3 reads CASIGTGNFATEAFF. In nucleotides, the CDR3 is TGTGCCAGCATCGGGACAGGGAATTTTGCGACTGAAGCTTTCTTT.

The chain carries TRBV7-8 and TRBJ2-1; D unresolved. The CDR3 totals 11 residues. Per the germline V gene, CDR1 is SGHVS and CDR2 is FQNEAQ. Deletions cut 4 bases from V and 10 bases from J, with 8 bases between. The CDR3 protein is CASSSLGEQFF. DNA of the CDR3: TGTGCCAGCAGCTCCCTTGGGGAGCAGTTCTTC.

This clone was detected a few times. V gene TRBV27 combines with J gene TRBJ1-5; D unclear. Germline lookup yields CDR1 MNHEY and CDR2 SMNVEV (reference sequence). V gave up 5 bases and J gave up 6 bases, with 17 bases separating them. CDR3 length: 15 amino acids. This CDR3 is CASSPSGGSIQPQHF. Here the CDR3 DNA reads TGTGCCAGCAGTCCCTCGGGCGGGAGTATTCAGCCCCAGCATTTT.

This clone is a singleton in its sample. The rearrangement uses TRBV28 and TRBJ1-2, with D possibly matching TRBD1 (6 bases). Germline loops: CDR1 MDHEN, CDR2 SYDVKM. The CDR3 consists of 15 residues. V lost 11 bases and J lost 8, with 27 bases in between. CDR3: CACDLTTEGQIGYTF. The CDR3 DNA sequence: TGTGCCTGCGATCTAACCACTGAGGGACAAATCGGCTACACCTTC.

This chain uses TRBV18 with TRBJ2-3; 7 nucleotides align to TRBD2. This CDR3 is 19 amino acids long. V shed 2 bases and J 5 bases; nucleotides not matched to a gene: 19. Germline loops: CDR1 KGHSH, CDR2 LQKENI. The CDR3 spells CASSPALLLSRGDKDTQYF. The CDR3 bases are TGTGCCAGCTCACCAGCTCTACTCCTCAGCCGGGGGGATAAAGATACGCAGTATTTT.

The chain links TRBV11-2 to TRBJ1-5; no firm D call. This CDR3 has 15 amino acids. Trimming took 5 bases from V and 1 from J, leaving 12 bases between them. CDR1 and CDR2 (germline): SGHAT, FQNNGV. CDR3 loop: CASSRGVGSNQPQHF. CDR3 in DNA: TGTGCCAGCAGCCGAGGAGTGGGGAGCAATCAGCCCCAGCATTTT.

The chain uses TRBV13 and TRBJ1-2; 10 bases agree with TRBD1. V shed 0 bases, J shed 6 bases, and the junction held 1 base outside the gene matches. The CDR3 contains 14 residues. Germline V gene sequence: CDR1 PRHDT, CDR2 FYEKMQ (reference sequence). CDR3 region: CASSLGGTGDGYTF. DNA for the CDR3: TGTGCCAGCAGCTTAGGCGGGACAGGGGATGGCTACACCTTC.

This chain's CDR3 is CAIRQGVNTGELFF. The CDR3 DNA is TGCGCCATTCGACAGGGAGTTAACACCGGGGAGCTGTTTTTT. The V and J genes are TRBV23-1 and TRBJ2-2; 7 positions match TRBD1. TRBV23-1 is sorted into the ORF group, with uncertain function. This CDR3 is built from 14 residues. Trimming took 10 bases from V and 2 from J; bases not matched to a gene: 7.

The CDR3 loop reads CASSLGGRNGYTF. The CDR3 DNA follows: TGTGCCAGCAGTTTAGGGGGCAGGAATGGCTACACCTTC. The rearrangement links TRBV28 to TRBJ1-2; D is perhaps TRBD1 (6 bases). Germline V gives CDR1 MDHEN, CDR2 SYDVKM. The CDR3 runs to 13 residues. Trimming removed 2 bases from V and 6 bases from J, with 10 bases in between.

This chain connects TRBV28 to TRBJ2-3; 8 bases map to TRBD2. Germline V CDR1 and CDR2: MDHEN, SYDVKM. The CDR3 is made up of 19 amino acids. The V segment lost 5 bases and the J segment 0 bases; nucleotides outside the gene matches: 16. The CDR3 is CASSELAAKGYTSTDTQYF. The CDR3 DNA sequence: TGTGCCAGCAGTGAACTAGCGGCCAAGGGTTACACTAGCACAGATACGCAGTATTTT.

V gene TRBV5-8 combines with J gene TRBJ1-2; D unresolved. The germline V gene has CDR1 SGHTS and CDR2 YDEGEE. Trimming cost V 0 bases and J 4 bases, with 7 bases left between them. The CDR3 extends over 13 amino acids. CDR3 sequence: CASSLGNSYGYTF. DNA of the CDR3: TGTGCCAGCAGCTTGGGAAATTCCTATGGCTACACCTTC.

The chain joins TRBV15 to TRBJ2-7; D gene ambiguous. CDR1 is LNHNV and CDR2 is YYDKDF in the germline V gene (reference sequence). The CDR3 contains 14 residues. V was trimmed by 1 base and J by 1 base, leaving 8 bases between them. The CDR3 sequence is CATSRGQESYEQYF. Here the CDR3 DNA reads TGTGCCACCAGCAGAGGGCAGGAGTCCTACGAGCAGTACTTC.

This sequence joins TRBV5-1 and TRBJ1-1; D ambiguous. CDR3 length: 16 residues. With 4 bases removed from V and 0 bases from J, the gap between germline ends came to 16 bases. CDR1 is SGHRS and CDR2 is YFSETQ in the germline V gene. DNA of the CDR3: TGCGCCAGCAGCAAAAAAAGGGATGGGATGAACACTGAAGCTTTCTTT. Translation gives CASSKKRDGMNTEAFF.

The chain is built from TRBV7-2 and TRBJ2-7; D unclear. The germline gives CDR1 SGHTA, CDR2 FQGNSA. The CDR3 contains 15 residues. Trimming pared 2 bases from V and 2 bases from J, leaving 13 bases between. The CDR3 bases are TGTGCCAGCAGCTTAACCACCTGGGGTACCTACGAGCAGTACTTC. Protein sequence: CASSLTTWGTYEQYF.

The chain links TRBV6-5 to TRBJ1-2, with D possibly TRBD1 on 6 matching bases. Trimming shortened V by 6 bases and J by 8 bases, and 16 bases separated the two germline ends. Germline values: CDR1 MNHEY, CDR2 SVGAGI. The CDR3 extends over 13 amino acids. The CDR3 sequence: CASSRTQGGGYTF. CDR3 bases: TGTGCCAGCAGCCGGACGCAAGGGGGAGGCTACACCTTC.

The chain recombines TRBV9 with TRBJ2-2, with 9 bases lining up with TRBD2. The V segment lost 0 bases and the J segment 3 bases; nucleotides outside the gene matches: 6. Per germline, CDR1 SGDLS and CDR2 YYNGEE. The CDR3 length is 17 residues. CDR3 amino acids: CASSVAGGRAHTGELFF. CDR3 coding DNA: TGTGCCAGCAGCGTAGCAGGCGGGAGGGCCCACACCGGGGAGCTGTTTTTT.

The genes are TRBV5-4 and TRBJ2-5, with 7 bases fitting TRBD2. Unmatched junction bases numbered 18, after V lost 0 bases and J lost 1 base. The CDR3 extends over 20 amino acids. Germline V gene data show CDR1 as SGHNT and CDR2 as YYREEE (reference sequence). CDR3 nucleotide sequence: TGTGCCAGCAGCTTGGCCGTAGCGGGCCCTCTCTCCGGGCCCCAAGAGACCCAGTACTTC. Protein sequence: CASSLAVAGPLSGPQETQYF. Full variable domain (remainder filled in from reference TRBV5-4 and TRBJ2-5): ETGVTQSPTHLIKTRGQQVTLRCSSQSGHNTVSWYQQALGQGPQFIFQYYREEENGRGNFPPRFSGLQFPNYSSELNVNALELDDSALYLCASSLAVAGPLSGPQETQYFGPGTRLLVL.

The chain recombines TRBV4-1 with TRBJ2-7, with 10 bases identical to TRBD1. CDR3 size: 16 residues. V lost 1 base, J lost 3 bases, and 6 bases stayed unmatched. The germline V gene encodes CDR1 MGHRA and CDR2 YSYEKL. In DNA form, the CDR3 reads TGCGCCAGCAGCCAAGCGGGGACAGGGGTCCACTACGAGCAGTACTTC. Translating it yields CASSQAGTGVHYEQYF.